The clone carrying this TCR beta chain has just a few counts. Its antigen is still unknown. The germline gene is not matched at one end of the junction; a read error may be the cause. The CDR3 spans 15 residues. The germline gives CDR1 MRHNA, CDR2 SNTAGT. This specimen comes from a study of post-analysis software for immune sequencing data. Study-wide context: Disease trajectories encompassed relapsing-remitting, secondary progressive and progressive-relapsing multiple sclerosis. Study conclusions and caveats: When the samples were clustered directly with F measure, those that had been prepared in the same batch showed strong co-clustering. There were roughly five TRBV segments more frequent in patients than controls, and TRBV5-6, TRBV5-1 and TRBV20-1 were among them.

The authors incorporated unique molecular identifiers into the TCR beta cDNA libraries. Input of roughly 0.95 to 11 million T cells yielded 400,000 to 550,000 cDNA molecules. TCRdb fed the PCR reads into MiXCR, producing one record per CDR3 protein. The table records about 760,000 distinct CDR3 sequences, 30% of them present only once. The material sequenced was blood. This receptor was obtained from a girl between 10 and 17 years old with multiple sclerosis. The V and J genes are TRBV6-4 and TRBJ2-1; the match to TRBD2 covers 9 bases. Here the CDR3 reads CVSSALAGFYNEQFF. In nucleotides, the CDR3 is TGTGTCAGCAGTGCCCTAGCGGGGTTCTACAATGAGCAGTTCTTC.